This T cell receptor beta chain is drawn from a study of a mutant IDH1 vaccine in newly diagnosed glioma (dated by TCRdb to the early 2020s). Background for the entire study: In the chemotherapy-containing groups, vaccination started alongside temozolomide cycles, whereas in patients who had radiotherapy alone it started 4-6 weeks after radiotherapy. Of the 32 treated patients, about 62% were male and approximately 40% were female, and the mean age was 40.4 years. Before enrollment, patients had received standard therapy of radiotherapy alone, temozolomide alone, or radiochemotherapy with temozolomide; most received the combination. The week-35 safety follow-up was designated visit V12, and the week-47 end of study was designated visit V13. Peripheral blood was drawn at six visits: V03 (baseline), V05, V07, V10, V12 and V13. For exploratory analyses, longitudinal TCRB deep sequencing was carried out in under 30 treated patients wherever samples were available. The paper as a whole reports these results and caveats: Pseudoprogression appeared unrelated to alterations in the top peripheral T cell clonotypes detected by TCRB sequencing. The authors stated that sample limitations prevented analyses of patient blood samples from being reproduced. Selection of PBMC samples for TCRB deep sequencing was based on availability. Immune responses induced by the vaccine were seen in roughly 92% of patients across multiple MHC alleles.

Via the germline V gene, CDR1 is KGHSH and CDR2 LQKENI. The junction shows trimming of 2 bases on V and 3 bases on J, plus 14 bases between the germline ends. From the cysteine up to the phenylalanine, the CDR3 has a length of 15 residues. The sequence is cut down to CDR3 DNA, 45 bases in frame from base 1. To prepare the library, the immunoSEQ multiplex PCR assay was applied. Following the manufacturer's protocol, the hsTCRB Kit was used to amplify rearranged TCR beta chain sequences. Sequencing of TCRB libraries was carried out on an Illumina MiSeq. From the authors' description of their analysis: The proprietary platform of the kit vendor was used for demultiplexing, trimming and gene mapping. TCRdb took this table from immuneACCESS and kept in-frame rearrangements with V and J called. Such tables lack part of the clones; where checked against another copy, unresolved V genes explain under half of the gap, and the rest is unexplained. The V and J calls and clone size are taken from that table; D and trimming were inferred from the DNA. Recorded for this sample are about 34,000 clones; just under 90% of them occurred a single time. The ten largest account for around 12% of the sample.

For this clone: Its antigen is currently not known. No base quality values were provided; no much bigger clone lies one nucleotide off.

Read against the paper, the sample's time point label means: week 47, end of study. Each vaccine dose, consisting of 300 ug of a 20-mer mutant IDH1 peptide in Montanide, was administered subcutaneously with topical imiquimod. Across visits V03 through V10, patients got a total of eight vaccinations, given in weeks 1, 3, 5, 7, 11, 15, 19 and 23. Donors had newly diagnosed WHO grade 3 or 4 IDH1-mutant astrocytomas with loss of nuclear ATRX. The samples were drawn from NOA16, a multicentre, single-arm, open-label phase I trial in Germany that tested a mutant IDH1 peptide vaccine in humans for the first time. The DNeasy Blood and Tissue Kit was used to extract genomic DNA from EDTA blood for TCRB sequencing.

The specimen comprised PBMCs, sampled from a glioma patient whose treatment included an IDH1 peptide vaccine. The receptor was derived from a woman under 40 with glioma. The sequence is built from TRBV18 and TRBJ2-7; TRBD1 is a possible D gene, resting on 6 matching bases. Here the CDR3 is given as CASSPGGQGSYEQYF. The DNA sequence is as follows: TGTGCCAGCTCACCAGGGGGCCAGGGGAGCTACGAGCAGTACTTC.